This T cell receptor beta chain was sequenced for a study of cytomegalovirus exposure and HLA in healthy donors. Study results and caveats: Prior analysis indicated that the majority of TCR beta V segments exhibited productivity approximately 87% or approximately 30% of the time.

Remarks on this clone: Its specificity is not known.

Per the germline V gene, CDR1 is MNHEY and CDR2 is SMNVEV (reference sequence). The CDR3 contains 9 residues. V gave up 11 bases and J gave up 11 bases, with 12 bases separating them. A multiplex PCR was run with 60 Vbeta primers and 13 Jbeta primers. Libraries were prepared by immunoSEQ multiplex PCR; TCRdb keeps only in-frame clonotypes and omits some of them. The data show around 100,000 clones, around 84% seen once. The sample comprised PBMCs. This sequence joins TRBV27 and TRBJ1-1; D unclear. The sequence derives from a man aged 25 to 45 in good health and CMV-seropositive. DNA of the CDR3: TGTGCCGGGCACTGGGTGGCTTTCTTT. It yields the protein CAGHWVAFF.